The 20 T cell receptor beta chains in this list originate from one sample, sequenced in a study of T cells after yellow fever vaccination. TCRdb reanalysed the 5' RACE reads using MiXCR and keeps one entry per CDR3 protein. The sample shows under 550,000 distinct CDR3 sequences, 21% of them seen only once. Sample: PBMCs, taken less than 25 days after the first yellow fever vaccination. The receptors shown here come from a man younger than 30 who received the YFV17D yellow fever vaccine.

In its sample, this clonotype was seen a few times. The J gene is TRBJ2-3, the V gene TRBV11-2, with TRBD1 matching over 10 bases. V was clipped by 3 bases and J by 4 bases; unmatched bases: 7. CDR1 is SGHAT and CDR2 is FQNNGV in the germline V gene. The CDR3 has 16 residues. CDR3 loop: CASSFTDRGLADTQYF. The CDR3 region has the DNA TGTGCCAGCAGCTTCACCGACAGGGGGCTCGCAGATACGCAGTATTTT.

The chain recombines TRBV20-1 with TRBJ2-3; 9 bases match TRBD2. CDR3 length equals 15 residues. V trimming: 3 bases; J trimming: 0 bases; junction bases outside the gene matches: 4. Germline CDR1 reads DFQATT; CDR2 reads SNEGSKA (reference sequence). The CDR3 protein is CSASFLAGSTDTQYF. In DNA, the CDR3 is TGCAGTGCTAGCTTCCTAGCGGGGAGCACAGATACGCAGTATTTT.

This clonotype was observed a few times. This rearrangement joins TRBV29-1 to TRBJ1-1; D might be TRBD1 (6 bases). CDR1 SQVTM and CDR2 ANQGSEA come from the germline V gene. The CDR3 spans 13 residues. Deletions cut 7 bases from V and 7 bases from J, with 19 bases between. The CDR3 here is CSASAAGVLEAFF. The CDR3 region has the DNA TGCAGCGCGTCGGCGGCAGGGGTCCTTGAAGCTTTCTTT.

For this clonotype: The junction does not match germline at one end; this may be a read error. V and J are TRBV20-1 and TRBJ2-3, with 9 positions matching TRBD2. The CDR3 extends over 16 amino acids. Germline V gene lookup returns CDR1 DFQATT and CDR2 SNEGSKA (reference sequence). The CDR3 nucleotides are TGCTGTGCTAGTAGGCCCCTAGCGGGGAGCTCAAATACGCAGTATTTT. Residues: CCASRPLAGSSNTQYF.

Ten or more counts support this clonotype. CDR3 loop: CASSVPAVIMTVLAKNIQYF. DNA of the CDR3: TGTGCCAGCAGTGTCCCTGCGGTGATAATGACAGTCCTAGCCAAAAACATTCAGTACTTC. This chain connects TRBV6-1 to TRBJ2-4, with D perhaps matching TRBD1 (5 bases). The CDR3 spans 20 residues. Looked up from germline, CDR1 is MNHNS and CDR2 is SASEGT. Trimming removed 4 bases from V and 0 bases from J, with 25 bases in between.

This sequence joins TRBV7-3 and TRBJ2-1, with D tentatively TRBD1 (6 bases). V lost 2 bases and J 5 bases, leaving 16 bases between the germline ends. The germline V gene has CDR1 SGHTA and CDR2 FQGTGA. This CDR3 contains 16 residues. The CDR3 DNA reads as TGTGCCAGCAGCTTATGGGACGGGAAGGGGGACAATGAGCAGTTCTTC. Protein: CASSLWDGKGDNEQFF.

This clonotype was detected a few times. The CDR3, as DNA: TGTGCCAGCAGCCAAGCGAGGGGGCAAGAGACCCAGTACTTC. This sequence encodes CASSQARGQETQYF. The chain combines TRBV14 with TRBJ2-5; TRBD1 is a possible D gene (6 bases). Germline CDR1 is SGHDN and CDR2 is FVKESK. Trimming left V 1 base short and J 2 bases short, with 8 bases between. This CDR3 is built from 14 residues.

This clonotype has ten or more counts. The genes are TRBV7-3 and TRBJ2-1; possible D gene TRBD1, 5 bases. V was pared by 1 base and J by 8 bases, with 12 bases between. The germline V gene encodes CDR1 SGHTA and CDR2 FQGTGA. The CDR3 length is 14 residues. CDR3: CASSLNGQGYEQFF. In DNA form, the CDR3 reads TGTGCCAGCAGCTTAAACGGGCAGGGATATGAGCAGTTCTTC.

The chain employs TRBV19 and TRBJ2-3; perhaps D is TRBD1 or TRBD2 (5 bases each). Germline CDR1 reads LNHDA; CDR2 reads SQIVND (reference sequence). The CDR3 covers 14 residues. V was pared by 5 bases and J by 11 bases, with 20 bases between. The chain's CDR3 is CASSPGTALMGQYF. The CDR3, as DNA: TGTGCCAGTAGTCCAGGGACCGCTCTTATGGGGCAGTATTTT.

The sample holds many counts of this clonotype. The rearrangement links TRBV29-1 to TRBJ2-1; 15 bases map to TRBD2. V was clipped by 7 bases and J by 8 bases; unmatched bases: 6. Germline V gene lookup returns CDR1 SQVTM and CDR2 ANQGSEA. This CDR3 is built from 14 residues. The CDR3 coding sequence is TGCAGCGGCCAAGGACTAGCGGGGGGGTATGAGCAGTTCTTC. Protein sequence: CSGQGLAGGYEQFF.

The table lists this clonotype with a few counts. As DNA, the CDR3 is TGTGCCAGCATAAGGGGGGGGACTTTCCAAGAGACCCAGTACTTC. Its translation: CASIRGGTFQETQYF. The rearrangement joins TRBV28 to TRBJ2-5; D might be TRBD2 (7 bases). The length of the CDR3 is 15 residues. V dropped 7 bases and J dropped 1 base, with 16 bases sitting between them. Germline CDR1 and CDR2: MDHEN and SYDVKM.

This clonotype has more than one count but fewer than ten. The chain carries TRBV7-8 and TRBJ1-1; D unclear. V was pared by 6 bases and J by 0 bases, with 14 bases between. Germline-derived CDR1 and CDR2 are SGHVS and FQNEAQ. The CDR3 spans 15 residues. The CDR3 is CASRSARLLNTEAFF. The CDR3 DNA follows: TGTGCCAGCAGATCCGCTCGGTTACTGAACACTGAAGCTTTCTTT. Full variable domain (outside the CDR3, taken from reference TRBV7-8 and TRBJ1-1): GAGVSQSPRYKVAKRGQDVALRCDPISGHVSLFWYQQALGQGPEFLTYFQNEAQLDKSGLPSDRFFAERPEGSVSTLKIQRTQQEDSAVYLCASRSARLLNTEAFFGQGTRLTVV.

This clonotype was found a few times. The V call is TRBV18, the J call TRBJ1-6; no firm D call. The CDR3 sequence is 14 residues long. V was clipped by 6 bases and J by 7 bases, with 13 bases between them. CDR1 and CDR2 (germline): KGHSH, LQKENI. CDR3 residues: CASSPTASNSPLHF. CDR3 bases: TGTGCCAGCTCCCCGACGGCCTCGAATTCACCCCTCCACTTT. The variable domain in full, with the rest retrieved from reference TRBV18 and TRBJ1-6, is NAGVMQNPRHLVRRRGQEARLRCSPMKGHSHVYWYRQLPEEGLKFMVYLQKENIIDESGMPKERFSAEFPKEGPSILRIQQVVRGDSAAYFCASSPTASNSPLHFGNGTRLTVT.

This clonotype was counted between two and nine times. This chain connects TRBV4-2 to TRBJ2-7; 8 nucleotides line up with TRBD1. Germline V gene lookup returns CDR1 LGHNA and CDR2 YNFKEQ. This CDR3 contains 13 residues. The V segment lost 4 bases and the J segment 5 bases; nucleotides outside the gene matches: 4. The CDR3 DNA reads TGTGCCAGCAGCCGAGAACAGGGGGACGAGCAGTACGTC. Its translation is CASSREQGDEQYV.

Points on this clonotype: Sequence at one end of the junction differs from germline and may be a read error. The chain uses TRBV9 and TRBJ2-5; 10 bases match TRBD2. The V gene's germline CDR1 is SGDLS and CDR2 YYNGEE. This CDR3 spans 15 amino acids. The CDR3 loop is CASGVAGGIQETQYF. CDR3 nucleotide sequence: TGTGCCAGCGGCGTAGCGGGGGGTATCCAAGAGACCCAGTACTTC.

V and J are TRBV5-1 and TRBJ1-1, with D uncertain. V lost 4 bases and J lost 4, with 14 bases in between. The V gene's germline CDR1 is SGHRS and CDR2 YFSETQ. This CDR3 contains 14 residues. The CDR3 sequence is CASSPLGGRTEAFF. The DNA of the CDR3 is TGCGCCAGCAGCCCCCTGGGAGGGCGCACTGAAGCTTTCTTT.

V usage is TRBV6-5 and J usage is TRBJ2-3, with 11 nucleotides matching TRBD1. The CDR3 is 17 residues long. J was trimmed by 5 bases and V by 3 bases; bases with no gene match: 10. Germline lookup yields CDR1 MNHEY and CDR2 SVGAGI. This CDR3 reads CASSYPLDRGRGDTQYF. In nucleotides, the CDR3 is TGTGCCAGCAGTTATCCCCTGGACAGGGGGCGAGGAGATACGCAGTATTTT.

The chain couples TRBV4-3 to TRBJ1-1; no reliable D call. Looked up from germline, CDR1 is LGHNA and CDR2 is YSLEER. The CDR3 is 14 amino acids. The V end lost 4 bases, the J end lost 7 bases, and 16 bases lay between the germline ends. CDR3 DNA sequence: TGCGCCAGCAGCCCCGCTAGACTTGGCAGTGAAGCTTTCTTT. Its translation is CASSPARLGSEAFF.

This clonotype was seen a few times. At one boundary the junction diverges from the germline segment, which might be a read error. This rearrangement joins TRBV6-2 or TRBV6-3 to TRBJ1-5, with D uncertain. The CDR3 sequence is 14 residues long. Per germline, CDR1 MNHEY and CDR2 SVGEGT. The CDR3 is CASSYPGSIQPQHF. CDR3 sequence (DNA): TGTGCCAGCAGTTACCCGGGGAGCATTCAGCCCCAGCATTTT.

The gene calls are TRBV19 and TRBJ1-1; perhaps TRBD1 as D (5 bases). The germline gives CDR1 LNHDA, CDR2 SQIVND (reference sequence). Between the trimmed V and J ends, which lost 3 bases and 7 bases, there was a span of 12 bases. The CDR3 spans 13 residues. The CDR3 spells CASSMGTALEAFF. CDR3 bases: TGTGCCAGTAGTATGGGGACGGCCCTTGAAGCTTTCTTT.